This T cell receptor beta chain emerged from a study of molecular identifiers for immune sequencing clone quantification. This clonotype was seen ten or more times. The CDR3 contains 14 residues. With V trimmed by 5 bases and J by 16 bases, 9 bases remained unmatched. MiXCR was run by TCRdb on the PCR reads, yielding one entry per CDR3 protein. The sample has 70,000 to 95,000 distinct CDR3 sequences; around a fifth are singletons. The rearrangement links TRBV12-3 or TRBV12-4 to TRBJ2-1; 15 bases match TRBD2. The source of this sequence is a human donor in good health. Some libraries in this study had Jurkat cell RNA spiked in. Sequenced sample: naive CD8+ T cells from blood, with Jurkat cell RNA spiked in. Described subset: FACS-sorted CD8+CD4-CCR7+CD45RA+ naive T cells. CDR3 residues: CASSPGLAGGGGFF. The CDR3 DNA follows: TGTGCCAGCAGTCCGGGACTAGCGGGAGGTGGTGGCTTCTTC.